The 15 T cell receptor beta chains presented below share a single source sample, sequenced in a study of shared clonotypes between healthy human individuals. Here immunoSEQ multiplex PCR was the method, and the copy in TCRdb shows in-frame clones only, minus some. The data contain 550,000 to 800,000 clones, roughly 87% of them singletons. The sample comprised memory CD8+ T cells from PBMCs. Subset defined: CD45RO+ cells pooled with CCR7-negative TemRA cells. These receptor sequences come from a man in his late teens or twenties in good health. Some clones in this sample may be carry-over from other donors' samples.

J is TRBJ2-5 and V is TRBV10-3; no firm D call. The J call may be mistaken, given a closer DNA end match to TRBJ2-7. This CDR3 has 13 amino acids. Germline CDR1 reads ENHRY; CDR2 reads SYGVKD. The CDR3 DNA follows: TGTGCCATCAGTGAAACGGCCGTCTACGAGCAGTACTTC. This sequence encodes CAISETAVYEQYF.

This chain uses TRBV6-5 with TRBJ2-1; unclear D gene. There are 11 residues in the CDR3. V dropped 6 bases and J dropped 10 bases, with 10 bases sitting between them. Germline-derived CDR1 and CDR2 are MNHEY and SVGAGI. The CDR3 bases are TGTGCCAGCAGCTCTATTAACGAGCAGTTCTTC. It codes for CASSSINEQFF.

The chain links TRBV7-2 to TRBJ2-7, with 8 bases matching TRBD2. J was trimmed by 4 bases and V by 3 bases; bases with no gene match: 8. The CDR3 runs 15 residues. The germline CDR1 and CDR2 sequences are SGHTA and FQGNSA. The CDR3 here is CASSFYPGGGYEQYF. The CDR3 nucleotides read TGTGCCAGCAGCTTTTACCCGGGAGGGGGTTACGAGCAGTACTTC.

This clone was counted once. The chain is built from TRBV27 and TRBJ1-5; D is undetermined. V lost 5 bases and J lost 2, with 7 bases in between. The CDR3 is 13 residues long. Per germline, CDR1 MNHEY and CDR2 SMNVEV (reference sequence). CDR3 coding DNA: TGTGCCAGCAGTCCGTGGGGCAATCAGCCCCAGCATTTT. Translating gives CASSPWGNQPQHF.

The table lists this clone with a count of one. The V and J genes are TRBV10-3 and TRBJ2-1; 7 bases are shared with TRBD1. Germline CDR1 reads ENHRY; CDR2 reads SYGVKD. V shed 3 bases, J shed 2 bases, and the junction held 10 bases outside the gene matches. The CDR3 consists of 17 residues. This CDR3 reads CAISDSGTETPYNEQFF. The CDR3 DNA sequence: TGTGCCATCAGTGATTCCGGGACAGAGACCCCCTACAATGAGCAGTTCTTC.

In this sample, this clone turned up once. CDR3 DNA sequence: TGTGCCAGCAGTTTATCGGCTAGCGGGCAAGAGACCCAGTACTTC. Residues: CASSLSASGQETQYF. The chain is built from TRBV28 and TRBJ2-5; TRBD2 matches at 8 bases. V trimming: 1 base; J trimming: 2 bases; junction bases outside the gene matches: 3. This CDR3 has 15 residues. The germline V gene has CDR1 MDHEN and CDR2 SYDVKM.

This chain connects TRBV28 to TRBJ2-7; 12 nucleotides align to TRBD1. Germline CDR1 is MDHEN and CDR2 is SYDVKM. V lost 4 bases to trimming and J lost 6 bases; unmatched junction nucleotides: 4. The CDR3 runs to 14 residues. The CDR3 loop is CASSWDRGQPEQYF. For the CDR3, the DNA is TGTGCCAGCAGTTGGGACAGGGGGCAGCCCGAGCAGTACTTC.

This rearrangement joins TRBV7-9 to TRBJ1-3; D not resolved. CDR1 SEHNR and CDR2 FQNEAQ come from the germline V gene (reference sequence). Trimming removed 1 base at V and 0 bases at J, with 13 bases between. The CDR3 is 17 residues long. The CDR3 sequence is CASSLGGGSVSGNTIYF. CDR3 DNA sequence: TGTGCCAGCAGCTTAGGTGGAGGGTCTGTCTCTGGAAACACCATATATTTT. Full variable domain (missing parts from reference TRBV7-9 and TRBJ1-3): DTGVSQNPRHKITKRGQNVTFRCDPISEHNRLYWYRQTLGQGPEFLTYFQNEAQLEKSRLLSDRFSAERPKGSFSTLEIQRTEQGDSAMYLCASSLGGGSVSGNTIYFGEGSWLTVV.

The gene calls are TRBV28 and TRBJ2-3, with 9 bases that match TRBD2. CDR1 and CDR2 from the germline V gene are MDHEN and SYDVKM. V lost 5 bases to trimming and J lost 4 bases; unmatched junction nucleotides: 4. The CDR3 covers 14 residues. The CDR3 region has the DNA TGTGCCAGCAGTAGGCGGGGGGGCCCAGATACGCAGTATTTT. It encodes CASSRRGGPDTQYF. Based on the CDR3 plus reference TRBV28 and TRBJ2-3, the full variable domain is DVKVTQSSRYLVKRTGEKVFLECVQDMDHENMFWYRQDPGLGLRLIYFSYDVKMKEKGDIPEGYSVSREKKERFSLILESASTNQTSMYLCASSRRGGPDTQYFGPGTRLTVL.

The rearrangement links TRBV11-2 to TRBJ2-2; the D gene is possibly TRBD2 (5 bases). The CDR3 length is 17 residues. Germline values: CDR1 SGHAT, CDR2 FQNNGV. Trimming removed 5 bases from V and 3 bases from J, with 19 bases in between. DNA for the CDR3: TGTGCCAGCAGCACCCCCCGTGGAGGCTCGCACACCGGGGAGCTGTTTTTT. As protein: CASSTPRGGSHTGELFF. Variable domain in full (rest from reference TRBV11-2 and TRBJ2-2): EAGVAQSPRYKIIEKRQSVAFWCNPISGHATLYWYQQILGQGPKLLIQFQNNGVVDDSQLPKDRFSAERLKGVDSTLKIQPAKLEDSAVYLCASSTPRGGSHTGELFFGEGSRLTVL.

This rearrangement joins TRBV28 to TRBJ1-1; 7 nucleotides line up with TRBD1. The CDR3 contains 13 residues. J lost 6 bases, V lost 5 bases, and 6 bases had no gene match. The germline CDR1 and CDR2 sequences are MDHEN and SYDVKM. The CDR3 region is CASSRDRAAEAFF. The CDR3 DNA follows: TGTGCCAGCAGTCGCGACAGGGCCGCTGAAGCTTTCTTT.

The J gene is TRBJ2-5, the V gene TRBV7-8, with TRBD2 matching 9 bases. There are 16 residues in the CDR3. The V gene end was trimmed by 5 bases and the J gene end by 4 bases; junction bases not matched to a gene: 11. The germline gives CDR1 SGHVS, CDR2 FQNEAQ. This CDR3 reads CASSESIAGEGETQYF. For the CDR3, the DNA is TGTGCCAGCAGCGAATCCATAGCGGGAGAAGGAGAGACCCAGTACTTC.

The table lists this clone with a count of one. The V and J genes are TRBV7-3 and TRBJ2-1; 8 nucleotides align to TRBD1. V lost 10 bases, J lost 6 bases, and 17 bases stayed unmatched. The CDR3 is made up of 16 amino acids. CDR1 is SGHTA and CDR2 is FQGTGA in the germline V gene. The chain's CDR3 is CAIYARRQGLGNEQFF. CDR3 bases: TGTGCCATCTACGCCCGGAGACAGGGGTTAGGCAATGAGCAGTTCTTC. Full variable domain (rest looked up from reference TRBV7-3 and TRBJ2-1): GAGVSQTPSNKVTEKGKYVELRCDPISGHTALYWYRQSLGQGPEFLIYFQGTGAADDSGLPNDRFFAVRPEGSVSTLKIQRTERGDSAVYLCAIYARRQGLGNEQFFGPGTRLTVL.

The V gene is TRBV7-8, the J gene TRBJ1-1; D is ambiguous. V lost 2 bases and J lost 0, with 7 bases in between. Germline assignment: CDR1 SGHVS and CDR2 FQNEAQ. The CDR3 runs to 14 residues. CDR3 protein: CASSLHKMNTEAFF. The CDR3 DNA reads TGTGCCAGCAGCTTACATAAGATGAACACTGAAGCTTTCTTT.

The chain combines TRBV6-4 with TRBJ2-3; the D gene could be TRBD1 or TRBD2 (5 bases each). CDR1 is MRHNA, CDR2 SNTAGT, per germline. Trimming left V 2 bases short and J 0 bases short, with 9 bases between. The CDR3 contains 15 residues. The DNA for the CDR3 is TGTGCCAGCAGTGACACACGGGACAGCACAGATACGCAGTATTTT. Translated: CASSDTRDSTDTQYF.